The present entry profiles one T cell receptor beta chain with its context. Its antigen is as yet unknown. This record belongs to a study of beta chain features in type 1 diabetes. General study findings and limits: The question left open here concerned HLA type influencing TCRB rearrangement. VDJ junctions sequenced from type 1 diabetes patients showed fewer insertions and more deletions.

Reverse transcribing all isolated RNA meant expressed TCRB transcripts were sequenced. TCRdb keeps only in-frame clones here, not all; method: immunoSEQ multiplex PCR. Altogether a few hundred thousand clones are present, about 15% being singletons, with the ten largest covering more than 6.5%. Germline V CDR1 and CDR2: LNHDA, SQIVND (reference sequence). This CDR3 region has 14 residues. J was trimmed by 8 bases and V by 5 bases; bases with no gene match: 9. Sequencing was carried out using central memory CD4+ T cells from blood. This clonotype originated in a man aged 25-45 years in good health. This chain links TRBV19 with TRBJ1-2, with 9 bases aligning to TRBD1. The CDR3 here is CASSSRGQGRGYTF. The CDR3 bases are TGTGCCAGTAGTTCACGGGGACAGGGACGAGGCTACACCTTC.